This TCR beta chain was recorded in a study of cytomegalovirus exposure and HLA in healthy donors. Findings and limits, study-wide: Listed as cytomegalovirus-associated were approximately 160 TCR beta chains.

Of note for this clone: The antigen remains undetermined.

Here immunoSEQ multiplex PCR was the method, and the copy in TCRdb shows in-frame clones only, minus some. The data show some 140,000 clones, 84% seen once. Germline CDR1 is SGHVS and CDR2 is FQNEAQ. J gave up 5 bases and V 8 bases, and 13 bases lay outside the gene matches. This CDR3 comprises 15 residues. The clonotype originates from a woman younger than 45 in good health and CMV-seronegative. Sequencing input: PBMCs. The chain links TRBV7-8 to TRBJ2-3, with 7 bases fitting TRBD2. CDR3 nucleotides: TGTGCCAGCCACGGGGATGTGGGGGAGGGAGATACGCAGTATTTT. Translating gives CASHGDVGEGDTQYF.